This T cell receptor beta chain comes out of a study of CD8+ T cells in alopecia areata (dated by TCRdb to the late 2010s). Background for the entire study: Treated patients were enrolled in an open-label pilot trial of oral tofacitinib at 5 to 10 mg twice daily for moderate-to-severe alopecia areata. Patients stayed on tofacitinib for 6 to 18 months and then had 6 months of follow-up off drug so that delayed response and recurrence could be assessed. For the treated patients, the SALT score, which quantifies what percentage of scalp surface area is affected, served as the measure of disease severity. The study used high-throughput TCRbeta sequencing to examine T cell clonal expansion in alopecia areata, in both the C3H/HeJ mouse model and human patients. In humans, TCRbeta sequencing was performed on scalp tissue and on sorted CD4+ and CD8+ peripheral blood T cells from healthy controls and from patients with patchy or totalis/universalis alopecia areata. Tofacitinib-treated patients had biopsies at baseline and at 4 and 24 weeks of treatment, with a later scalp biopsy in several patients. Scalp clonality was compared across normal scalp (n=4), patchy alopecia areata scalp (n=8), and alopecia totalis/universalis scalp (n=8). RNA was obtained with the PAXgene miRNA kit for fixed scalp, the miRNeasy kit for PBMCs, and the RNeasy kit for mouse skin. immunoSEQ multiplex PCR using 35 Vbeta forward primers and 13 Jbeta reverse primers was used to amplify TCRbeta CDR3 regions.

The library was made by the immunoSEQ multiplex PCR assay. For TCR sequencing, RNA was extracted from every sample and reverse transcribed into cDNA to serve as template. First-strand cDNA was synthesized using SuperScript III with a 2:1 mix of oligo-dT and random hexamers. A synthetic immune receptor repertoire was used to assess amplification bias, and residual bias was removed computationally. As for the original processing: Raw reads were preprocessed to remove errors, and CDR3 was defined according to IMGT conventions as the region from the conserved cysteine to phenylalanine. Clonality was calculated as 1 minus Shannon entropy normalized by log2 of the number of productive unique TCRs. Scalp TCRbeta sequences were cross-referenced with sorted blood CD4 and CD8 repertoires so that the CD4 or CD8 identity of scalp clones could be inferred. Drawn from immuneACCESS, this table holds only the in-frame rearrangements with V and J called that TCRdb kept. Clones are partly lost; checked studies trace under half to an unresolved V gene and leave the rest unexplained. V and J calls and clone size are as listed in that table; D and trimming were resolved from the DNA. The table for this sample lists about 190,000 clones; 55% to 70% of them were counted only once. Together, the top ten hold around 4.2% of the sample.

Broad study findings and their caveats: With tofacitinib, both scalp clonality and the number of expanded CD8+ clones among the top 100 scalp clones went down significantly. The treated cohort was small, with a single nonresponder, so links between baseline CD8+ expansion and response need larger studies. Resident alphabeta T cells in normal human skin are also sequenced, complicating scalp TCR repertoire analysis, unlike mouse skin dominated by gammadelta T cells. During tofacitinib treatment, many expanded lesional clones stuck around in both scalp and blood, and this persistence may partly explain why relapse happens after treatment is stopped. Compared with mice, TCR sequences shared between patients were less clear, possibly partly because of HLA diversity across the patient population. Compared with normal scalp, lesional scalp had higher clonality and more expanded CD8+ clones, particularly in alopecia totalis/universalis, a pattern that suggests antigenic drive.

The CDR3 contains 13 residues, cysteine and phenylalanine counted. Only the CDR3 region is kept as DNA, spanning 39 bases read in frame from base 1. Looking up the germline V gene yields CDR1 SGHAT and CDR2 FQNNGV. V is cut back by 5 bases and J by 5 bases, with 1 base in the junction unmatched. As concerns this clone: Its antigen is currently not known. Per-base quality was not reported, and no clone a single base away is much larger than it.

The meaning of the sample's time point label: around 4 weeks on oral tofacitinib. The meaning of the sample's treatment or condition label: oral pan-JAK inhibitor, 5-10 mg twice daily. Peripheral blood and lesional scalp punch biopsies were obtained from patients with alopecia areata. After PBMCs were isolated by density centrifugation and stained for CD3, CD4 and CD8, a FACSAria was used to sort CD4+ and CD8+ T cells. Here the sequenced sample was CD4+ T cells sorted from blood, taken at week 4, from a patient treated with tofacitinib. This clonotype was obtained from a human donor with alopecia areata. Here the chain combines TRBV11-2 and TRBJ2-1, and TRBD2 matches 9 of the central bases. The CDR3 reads CASSRLADNEQFF. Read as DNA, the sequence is TGTGCCAGCAGCAGACTAGCGGACAATGAGCAGTTCTTC.